One sample yielded the 32 T cell receptor beta chains listed below, sequenced in a study of blood T cell repertoires in COVID-19. Here immunoSEQ multiplex PCR was the method, and the copy in TCRdb shows in-frame clones only, minus some. The sample lists 180,000 or so clones; about 90% were seen once. Sequencing was done on a sample of peripheral blood. The receptor source for this set is a man in his forties with active or convalescent COVID-19.

In this sample, this clone turned up a few times. The V and J genes are TRBV30 and TRBJ1-2; 12 bases match TRBD1. CDR3 length equals 14 residues. V was clipped by 1 base and J by 8 bases; unmatched bases: 5. Germline V gene lookup returns CDR1 GTSNPN and CDR2 SVGIG (reference sequence). CDR3 protein: CAWSGGTGGLGYTF. DNA of the CDR3: TGTGCCTGGAGTGGCGGGACAGGGGGCTTGGGCTACACCTTC.

This clone appeared once. V is TRBV4-1 and J is TRBJ1-4, with D unresolved. There are 18 residues in the CDR3. Looked up from germline, CDR1 is MGHRA and CDR2 is YSYEKL. The V end was cut by 8 bases, the J end by 8 bases, with 30 bases between. CDR3: CASQPRLPRGTMEEKLFF. The CDR3 DNA follows: TGCGCCAGCCAGCCTCGACTGCCCAGAGGAACAATGGAGGAAAAACTGTTTTTT.

This clone was seen a few times. This rearrangement joins TRBV5-5 to TRBJ2-2; TRBD1 aligns across 8 bases. Germline V lookup: CDR1 SGHKS, CDR2 YYEKEE (reference sequence). After removal of 4 bases from V and 0 bases from J, the junction contained 5 bases not matched to a gene. The CDR3 has 16 amino acids. The CDR3 nucleotides are TGTGCCAGCAGCGTTAGACAGGGGACGAACACCGGGGAGCTGTTTTTT. This translates into CASSVRQGTNTGELFF.

This clone was observed once. The chain uses TRBV6-5 and TRBJ2-7, with 10 positions matching TRBD1. This CDR3 spans 14 amino acids. Per the germline V gene, CDR1 is MNHEY and CDR2 is SVGAGI. After removal of 9 bases from V and 0 bases from J, the junction contained 5 bases not matched to a gene. CDR3 coding DNA: TGTGCCAGTGTTAGGACAGGGGGCTCCTACGAGCAGTACTTC. Translated: CASVRTGGSYEQYF.

The chain carries TRBV15 and TRBJ2-5; 7 nucleotides agree with TRBD2. Germline assignment: CDR1 LNHNV and CDR2 YYDKDF (reference sequence). The CDR3 is 15 amino acids. J gave up 4 bases and V 0 bases, and 5 bases lay outside the gene matches. The CDR3 sequence: CATSRESSGAETQYF. The CDR3 nucleotides read TGTGCCACCAGCAGAGAATCCAGCGGGGCAGAGACCCAGTACTTC.

The chain couples TRBV27 to TRBJ2-6; D possibly corresponds to TRBD2 (6 bases). This CDR3 is built from 15 residues. Per germline, CDR1 MNHEY and CDR2 SMNVEV (reference sequence). V lost 2 bases and J 2 bases, leaving 7 bases between the germline ends. The CDR3 nucleotides read TGTGCCAGCAGTTTAACGGGAGCTGGGGCCAACGTCCTGACTTTC. Amino acids: CASSLTGAGANVLTF.

This clone was recorded once. This sequence joins TRBV2 and TRBJ2-5, with D possibly matching TRBD1 (6 bases). Trimming stripped 8 bases from V and 4 bases from J, with 11 bases between. The CDR3 spans 12 residues. Germline V gene data show CDR1 as SNHLY and CDR2 as FYNNEI. CDR3 region: CASAGERETQYF. The CDR3 DNA is TGTGCCAGCGCAGGGGAAAGAGAGACCCAGTACTTC.

The rearrangement joins TRBV19 to TRBJ1-1, with D hard to call. The V end lost 11 bases, the J end lost 4 bases, and 14 bases lay between the germline ends. CDR1 is LNHDA and CDR2 is SQIVND in the germline V gene (reference sequence). The CDR3 runs to 12 residues. This chain's CDR3 is CASSIGPTEAFF. DNA of the CDR3: TGTGCCTCAAGTATTGGCCCCACTGAAGCTTTCTTT. The full variable domain, in which reference TRBV19 and TRBJ1-1 provide the parts outside the CDR3, is DGGITQSPKYLFRKEGQNVTLSCEQNLNHDAMYWYRQDPGQGLRLIYYSQIVNDFQKGDIAEGYSVSREKKESFPLTVTSAQKNPTAFYLCASSIGPTEAFFGQGTRLTVV.

The genes are TRBV6-5 and TRBJ2-7; D perhaps matches TRBD2 (5 bases). CDR3 size: 13 residues. Germline-derived CDR1 and CDR2 are MNHEY and SVGAGI. V lost 5 bases, J lost 12 bases, and 20 bases lay in between. The CDR3 bases are TGTGCCAGCAGTAGAGTACAAGGGTCTGAGGGGTACTTC. Its protein product is CASSRVQGSEGYF.

The chain links TRBV4-2 to TRBJ1-4; 10 positions agree with TRBD1. This CDR3 is built from 15 residues. The trim removed 2 bases at V and 5 bases at J, leaving 2 bases unmatched. Germline CDR1 reads LGHNA; CDR2 reads YNFKEQ. The DNA of the CDR3 is TGTGCCAGCAGCCAACAGGGACAGGGGAATGAAAAACTGTTTTTT. Translating gives CASSQQGQGNEKLFF.

The chain combines TRBV5-4 with TRBJ2-2, with 7 positions matching TRBD1. From germline, CDR1 is SGHNT and CDR2 YYREEE (reference sequence). This CDR3 is 16 amino acids long. V was clipped by 3 bases and J by 2 bases; unmatched bases: 7. The DNA for the CDR3 is TGTGCCAGCAGCTACTCCCCAGGGGGTAACACCGGGGAGCTGTTTTTT. Translating gives CASSYSPGGNTGELFF.

The chain combines TRBV14 with TRBJ1-6, with D maybe TRBD1 (6 bases). Germline values: CDR1 SGHDN, CDR2 FVKESK. V shed 1 base and J shed 7 bases, with 8 bases lying between them. This CDR3 comprises 14 residues. The CDR3 loop is CASSQATGNSPLHF. For the CDR3, the DNA is TGTGCCAGCAGCCAAGCTACAGGGAATTCACCCCTCCACTTT. Using reference TRBV14 and TRBJ1-6 for the parts outside the CDR3, the full variable domain is EAGVTQFPSHSVIEKGQTVTLRCDPISGHDNLYWYRRVMGKEIKFLLHFVKESKQDESGMPNNRFLAERTGGTYSTLKVQPAELEDSGVYFCASSQATGNSPLHFGNGTRLTVT.

The CDR3 region is CASSSPKGIRDYGYTF. The DNA of the CDR3 is TGTGCCAGCAGCTCGCCGAAGGGGATACGGGACTATGGCTACACCTTC. The rearrangement uses TRBV7-9 and TRBJ1-2; a weak D match, TRBD1 (5 bases). The CDR3 covers 16 residues. Trimming took 4 bases from V and 3 from J, leaving 18 bases between them. Germline assignment: CDR1 SEHNR and CDR2 FQNEAQ (reference sequence).

The gene calls are TRBV5-1 and TRBJ1-1; a weak D match, TRBD1 (5 bases). Germline CDR1 SGHRS, CDR2 YFSETQ. This CDR3 has 15 amino acids. V was shortened by 0 bases and J by 5 bases, with 14 bases between the two germline ends. CDR3: CASSLVGQGGTEAFF. DNA for the CDR3: TGCGCCAGCAGCTTGGTCGGCCAGGGTGGGACTGAAGCTTTCTTT.

CDR3 in amino acids: CASSQSPNTEAFF. Written as DNA, the CDR3 is TGTGCCAGTAGTCAGTCCCCGAACACTGAAGCTTTCTTT. The V gene is TRBV19, the J gene TRBJ1-1; D gene ambiguous. Trimming took off 5 bases at V and 1 base at J, with 8 bases between the two ends. Per the germline V gene, CDR1 is LNHDA and CDR2 is SQIVND (reference sequence). The length of the CDR3 is 13 residues.

This clone appeared a few times. The chain is built from TRBV28 and TRBJ1-4, with 11 bases identical to TRBD1. Germline V gene lookup returns CDR1 MDHEN and CDR2 SYDVKM. J gave up 8 bases and V 6 bases, and 8 bases lay outside the gene matches. The CDR3 runs 15 residues. This chain's CDR3 is CASSPRTGGKEKLFF. The CDR3 DNA reads TGTGCCAGCAGCCCAAGGACAGGGGGCAAGGAAAAACTGTTTTTT.

The chain recombines TRBV6-1 with TRBJ2-2, with 9 bases identical to TRBD2. The trim removed 0 bases at V and 0 bases at J, leaving 5 bases unmatched. CDR1 and CDR2 (germline): MNHNS, SASEGT. The CDR3 sequence is 18 residues long. The CDR3 loop reads CASSEAPSGVANTGELFF. The CDR3 bases are TGTGCCAGCAGTGAAGCGCCTAGCGGGGTCGCGAACACCGGGGAGCTGTTTTTT.

The rearrangement links TRBV7-9 to TRBJ1-1, with 8 nucleotides matching TRBD1. The J segment lost 10 bases and the V segment lost 5 bases, leaving 3 bases of the junction unmatched. Germline assignment: CDR1 SEHNR and CDR2 FQNEAQ (reference sequence). The CDR3 loop spans 11 amino acids. The DNA for the CDR3 is TGTGCCAGCAGCCCACAGGGGGGAGCTTTCTTT. Its translation: CASSPQGGAFF.

The chain links TRBV20-1 to TRBJ1-1, with TRBD1 matching 8 bases. The CDR3 has 14 amino acids. The germline gives CDR1 DFQATT, CDR2 SNEGSKA (reference sequence). The V gene end was trimmed by 3 bases and the J gene end by 1 base; junction bases not matched to a gene: 4. The CDR3 DNA follows: TGCAGTGCTAGTAGGACAGGGTGGAACACTGAAGCTTTCTTT. It translates to CSASRTGWNTEAFF.

The chain employs TRBV30 and TRBJ1-2; a possible D gene is TRBD1 (6 bases). The CDR3 is made up of 11 amino acids. Germline CDR1 GTSNPN, CDR2 SVGIG (reference sequence). Trimming pared 7 bases from V and 5 bases from J, leaving 11 bases between. This CDR3 reads CAFQGYYGYTF. CDR3 DNA sequence: TGTGCCTTCCAGGGGTATTATGGCTACACCTTC. Combining the CDR3 with reference TRBV30 and TRBJ1-2 gives the whole variable domain SQTIHQWPATLVQPVGSPLSLECTVEGTSNPNLYWYRQAAGRGLQLLFYSVGIGQISSEVPQNLSASRPQDRQFILSSKKLLLSDSGFYLCAFQGYYGYTFGSGTRLTVV.

The rearrangement links TRBV27 to TRBJ1-1, with D possibly matching TRBD1 (5 bases). CDR3 size: 14 residues. CDR1 and CDR2 from the germline V gene are MNHEY and SMNVEV (reference sequence). V lost 4 bases to trimming and J lost 3 bases, with 12 bases between them. CDR3 sequence: CASSSLVGDTEAFF. The DNA of the CDR3 is TGTGCCAGCAGTTCCCTAGTAGGGGACACTGAAGCTTTCTTT.

This chain joins TRBV30 and TRBJ2-1; the D is unclear. V was shortened by 2 bases and J by 6 bases, with 8 bases between the two germline ends. CDR1 GTSNPN and CDR2 SVGIG come from the germline V gene (reference sequence). The CDR3 covers 12 residues. The CDR3 nucleotides are TGTGCCTGGAGTCTGTCCCGCAATGAGCAGTTCTTC. Translated: CAWSLSRNEQFF. Using reference TRBV30 and TRBJ2-1 for the parts outside the CDR3, the full variable domain is SQTIHQWPATLVQPVGSPLSLECTVEGTSNPNLYWYRQAAGRGLQLLFYSVGIGQISSEVPQNLSASRPQDRQFILSSKKLLLSDSGFYLCAWSLSRNEQFFGPGTRLTVL.

The rearrangement uses TRBV28 and TRBJ2-2; D unclear. The CDR3 loop spans 16 amino acids. The V gene lost 2 bases and the J gene lost 1 base, with 11 bases spanning the gap. Germline V gene data show CDR1 as MDHEN and CDR2 as SYDVKM. The CDR3: CASSLGSVRNTGELFF. The CDR3 bases are TGTGCCAGCAGTTTAGGTTCAGTCAGGAACACCGGGGAGCTGTTTTTT.

This chain links TRBV7-8 with TRBJ2-7, with 7 positions matching TRBD2. Germline V gene sequence: CDR1 SGHVS, CDR2 FQNEAQ. J gave up 1 base and V 7 bases, and 4 bases lay outside the gene matches. This CDR3 spans 13 amino acids. The CDR3 region has the DNA TGTGCCAGCAACCGACTAGCATCCTACGAGCAGTACTTC. Its translation: CASNRLASYEQYF.

The gene calls are TRBV7-9 and TRBJ2-1; TRBD1 is a possible D gene (5 bases). CDR1 is SEHNR and CDR2 is FQNEAQ in the germline V gene (reference sequence). The CDR3 totals 16 residues. Trimming pared 2 bases from V and 9 bases from J, leaving 20 bases between. The CDR3 here is CASSLSGSVMGSEQFF. CDR3 nucleotides: TGTGCCAGCAGCTTATCAGGGTCAGTTATGGGGTCTGAGCAGTTCTTC.

This chain links TRBV7-3 with TRBJ1-2; 7 bases match TRBD1. Germline CDR1 reads SGHTA; CDR2 reads FQGTGA. J lost 0 bases, V lost 4 bases, and 8 bases had no gene match. The CDR3 loop spans 16 amino acids. CDR3 amino acids: CASSSTPGQTNYGYTF. The CDR3, as DNA: TGTGCCAGCAGCTCGACACCGGGACAGACTAACTATGGCTACACCTTC.

The rearrangement uses TRBV6-5 and TRBJ1-5, with a tentative D call TRBD1 (5 bases). Trimming removed 5 bases from V and 4 bases from J, with 15 bases in between. Looked up from germline, CDR1 is MNHEY and CDR2 is SVGAGI. CDR3 length equals 15 residues. The DNA for the CDR3 is TGTGCCAGCAGTCAGCCAGGGATAGCAAATCAGCCCCAGCATTTT. Amino acid sequence: CASSQPGIANQPQHF.

The genes are TRBV5-8 and TRBJ1-2, with a weak D call TRBD1 (5 bases). The germline V gene has CDR1 SGHTS and CDR2 YDEGEE. The length of the CDR3 is 14 residues. V shed 6 bases and J shed 8 bases, with 20 bases lying between them. This chain's CDR3 is CASTREARGWGYTF. CDR3 nucleotide sequence: TGTGCCAGCACCAGGGAGGCTAGGGGTTGGGGCTACACCTTC.

The gene calls are TRBV19 and TRBJ2-1; possibly TRBD1 for D (5 bases). V was clipped by 3 bases and J by 0 bases, with 9 bases between them. The germline V gene encodes CDR1 LNHDA and CDR2 SQIVND (reference sequence). The CDR3 is 15 residues long. The chain's CDR3 is CASSIDDSSYNEQFF. For the CDR3, the DNA is TGTGCCAGTAGTATTGATGACAGCTCCTACAATGAGCAGTTCTTC.

This rearrangement joins TRBV5-4 to TRBJ1-5, with D hard to call. CDR3 length: 13 amino acids. Trimming took off 0 bases at V and 3 bases at J, with 4 bases between the two ends. Germline loops: CDR1 SGHNT, CDR2 YYREEE (reference sequence). The DNA of the CDR3 is TGTGCCAGCAGCTTGGATTACAATCAGCCCCAGCATTTT. Translation: CASSLDYNQPQHF.

This clone was observed a handful of times. The CDR3 region has the DNA TGTGCCAGTAGTACCCCTTCGCAGGGGCAAGAGACCCAGTACTTC. Amino acid sequence: CASSTPSQGQETQYF. The genes are TRBV19 and TRBJ2-5, with a possible D match to TRBD1 (6 bases). The CDR3 length is 15 residues. V lost 4 bases and J lost 2, with 14 bases in between. CDR1 and CDR2 from the germline V gene are LNHDA and SQIVND (reference sequence).

The chain couples TRBV5-1 to TRBJ2-3; D is possibly TRBD2 (5 bases). Germline CDR1 is SGHRS and CDR2 is YFSETQ. CDR3 length: 15 amino acids. V lost 6 bases, J lost 0 bases, and 14 bases lay in between. The CDR3 loop reads CASTLAGVSTDTQYF. CDR3 DNA: TGCGCCAGCACTTTGGCCGGGGTCAGCACAGATACGCAGTATTTT.